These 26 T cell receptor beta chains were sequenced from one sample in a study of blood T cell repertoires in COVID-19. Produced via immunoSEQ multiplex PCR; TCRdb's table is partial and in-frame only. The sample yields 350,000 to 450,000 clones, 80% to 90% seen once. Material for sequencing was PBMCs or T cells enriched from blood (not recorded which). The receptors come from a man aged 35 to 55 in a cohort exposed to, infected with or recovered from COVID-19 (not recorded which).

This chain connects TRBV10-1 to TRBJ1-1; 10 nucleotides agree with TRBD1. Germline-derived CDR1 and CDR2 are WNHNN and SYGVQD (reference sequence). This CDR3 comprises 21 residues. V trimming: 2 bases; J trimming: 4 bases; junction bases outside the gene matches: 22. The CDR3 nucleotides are TGCGCCAGCAGTGAGGGGTGGACAGGGGGGATCGGGTCTGAAAAAGGCACTGAAGCTTTCTTT. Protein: CASSEGWTGGIGSEKGTEAFF.

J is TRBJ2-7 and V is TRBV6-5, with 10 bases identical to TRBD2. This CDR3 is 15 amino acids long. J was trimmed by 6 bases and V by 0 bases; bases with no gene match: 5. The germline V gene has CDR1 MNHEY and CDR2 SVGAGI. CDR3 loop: CASSYSLAGAFEQYF. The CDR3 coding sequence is TGTGCCAGCAGTTACTCCCTAGCGGGAGCCTTCGAGCAGTACTTC.

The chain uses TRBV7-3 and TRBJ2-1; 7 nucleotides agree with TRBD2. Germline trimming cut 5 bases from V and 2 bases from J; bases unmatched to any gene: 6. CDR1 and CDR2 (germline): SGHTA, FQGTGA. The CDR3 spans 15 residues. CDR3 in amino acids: CASSPSGLTYNEQFF. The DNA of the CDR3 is TGTGCCAGCAGCCCTAGCGGCCTCACCTACAATGAGCAGTTCTTC. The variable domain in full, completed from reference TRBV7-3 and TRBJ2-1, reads GAGVSQTPSNKVTEKGKYVELRCDPISGHTALYWYRQSLGQGPEFLIYFQGTGAADDSGLPNDRFFAVRPEGSVSTLKIQRTERGDSAVYLCASSPSGLTYNEQFFGPGTRLTVL.

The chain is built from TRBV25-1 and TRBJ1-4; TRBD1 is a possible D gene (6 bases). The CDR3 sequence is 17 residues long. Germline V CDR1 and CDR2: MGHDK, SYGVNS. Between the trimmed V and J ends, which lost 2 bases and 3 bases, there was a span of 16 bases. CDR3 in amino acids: CASSEHRQAQSNEKLFF. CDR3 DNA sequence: TGTGCCAGCAGTGAACATCGACAGGCGCAGTCTAATGAAAAACTGTTTTTT. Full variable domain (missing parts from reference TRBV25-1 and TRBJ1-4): EADIYQTPRYLVIGTGKKITLECSQTMGHDKMYWYQQDPGMELHLIHYSYGVNSTEKGDLSSESTVSRIRTEHFPLTLESARPSHTSQYLCASSEHRQAQSNEKLFFGSGTQLSVL.

The CDR3 nucleotides are TGTGCCAGCAGCCAAGCTCGAGATACCGGGGAGCTGTTTTTT. Its translation is CASSQARDTGELFF. The gene calls are TRBV3-1 (or the pseudogene TRBV3-2) and TRBJ2-2, with no clear D. Germline assignment: CDR1 LGHDT and CDR2 YNNKEL (reference sequence). The CDR3 totals 14 residues. Trimming took off 1 base at V and 5 bases at J, with 8 bases between the two ends.

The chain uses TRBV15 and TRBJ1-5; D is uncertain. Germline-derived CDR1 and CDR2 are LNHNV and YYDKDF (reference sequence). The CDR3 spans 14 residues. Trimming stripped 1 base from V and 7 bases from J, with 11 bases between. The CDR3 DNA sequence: TGTGCCACCAGCAGAGCTGGGCAACGGCAGCCCCAGCATTTT. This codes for CATSRAGQRQPQHF.

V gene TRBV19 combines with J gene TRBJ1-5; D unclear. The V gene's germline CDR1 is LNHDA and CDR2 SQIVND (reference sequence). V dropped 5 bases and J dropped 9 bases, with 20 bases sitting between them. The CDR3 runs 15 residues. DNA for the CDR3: TGTGCCAGTAGTCCGACGACAAGCCAGGTTGGGCCCCAGCATTTT. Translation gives CASSPTTSQVGPQHF.

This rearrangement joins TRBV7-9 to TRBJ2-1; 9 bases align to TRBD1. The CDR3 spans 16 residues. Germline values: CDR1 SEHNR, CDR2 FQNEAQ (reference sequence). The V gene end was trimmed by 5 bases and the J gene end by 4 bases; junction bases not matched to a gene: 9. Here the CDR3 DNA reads TGTGCCAGCAGCAATTACAGGGGGCATGCTTACAATGAGCAGTTCTTC. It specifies CASSNYRGHAYNEQFF.

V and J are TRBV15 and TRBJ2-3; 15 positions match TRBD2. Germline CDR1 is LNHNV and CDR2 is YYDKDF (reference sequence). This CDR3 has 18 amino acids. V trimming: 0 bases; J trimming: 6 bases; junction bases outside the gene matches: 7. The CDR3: CATSRDFTGTSGRDTQYF. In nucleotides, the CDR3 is TGTGCCACCAGCAGAGACTTTACCGGGACTAGCGGGAGGGATACGCAGTATTTT.

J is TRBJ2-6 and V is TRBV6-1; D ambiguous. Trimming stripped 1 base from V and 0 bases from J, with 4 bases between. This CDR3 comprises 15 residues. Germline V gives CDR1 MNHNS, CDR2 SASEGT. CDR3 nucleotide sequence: TGTGCCAGCAGTGAAGTTCTCTCTGGGGCCAACGTCCTGACTTTC. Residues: CASSEVLSGANVLTF.

CDR3 sequence reads: CASSPDSGELFF. The CDR3 nucleotides are TGTGCCAGCTCACCGGACAGCGGGGAGCTGTTTTTT. This chain connects TRBV18 to TRBJ2-2; maybe TRBD1 (6 bases). CDR3 length: 12 residues. Trimming shortened V by 3 bases and J by 7 bases, and 6 bases separated the two germline ends. Germline CDR1 and CDR2: KGHSH and LQKENI.

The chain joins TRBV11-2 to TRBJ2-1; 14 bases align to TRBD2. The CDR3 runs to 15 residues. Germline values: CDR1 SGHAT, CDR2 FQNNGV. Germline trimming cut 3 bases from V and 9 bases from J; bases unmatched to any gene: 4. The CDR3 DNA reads TGTGCCAGCAGCTTGGGGACTAGCGGGAGAGGTGAGCAGTTCTTC. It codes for CASSLGTSGRGEQFF.

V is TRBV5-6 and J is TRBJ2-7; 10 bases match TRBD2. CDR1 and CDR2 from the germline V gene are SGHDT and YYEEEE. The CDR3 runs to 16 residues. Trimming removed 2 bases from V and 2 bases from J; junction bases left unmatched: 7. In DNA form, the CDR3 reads TGTGCCAGCAGCTTTTCCCCTAGCGGGAGCACCTACGAGCAGTACTTC. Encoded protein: CASSFSPSGSTYEQYF.

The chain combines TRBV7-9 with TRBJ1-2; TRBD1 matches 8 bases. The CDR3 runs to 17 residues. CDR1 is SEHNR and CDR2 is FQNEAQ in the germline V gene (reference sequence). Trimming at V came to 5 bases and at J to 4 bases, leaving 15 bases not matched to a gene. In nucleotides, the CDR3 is TGTGCCAGCAGCCTCCGCCCCACAGGGGGGGGTTCCTATGGCTACACCTTC. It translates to CASSLRPTGGGSYGYTF.

CDR3 in amino acids: CAISRDSNTGELFF. In nucleotides, the CDR3 is TGTGCCATCAGCCGGGACAGTAACACCGGGGAGCTGTTTTTT. J is TRBJ2-2 and V is TRBV10-3; 7 bases line up with TRBD1. The CDR3 contains 14 residues. Losses at the gene ends were 6 bases for V and 2 bases for J; bases not matched to a gene: 3. Germline V gene sequence: CDR1 ENHRY, CDR2 SYGVKD.

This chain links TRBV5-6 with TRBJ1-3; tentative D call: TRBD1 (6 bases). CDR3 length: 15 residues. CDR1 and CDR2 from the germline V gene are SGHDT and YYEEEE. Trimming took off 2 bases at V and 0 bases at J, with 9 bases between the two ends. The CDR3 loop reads CASSFDRSSGNTIYF. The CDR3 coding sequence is TGTGCCAGCAGCTTTGACAGGAGCTCTGGAAACACCATATATTTT.

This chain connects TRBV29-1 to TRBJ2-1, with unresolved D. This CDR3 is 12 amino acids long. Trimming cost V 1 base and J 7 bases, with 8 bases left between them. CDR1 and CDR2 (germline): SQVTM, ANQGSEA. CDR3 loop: CSVEARRNEQFF. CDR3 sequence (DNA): TGCAGCGTTGAAGCTAGGCGAAATGAGCAGTTCTTC.

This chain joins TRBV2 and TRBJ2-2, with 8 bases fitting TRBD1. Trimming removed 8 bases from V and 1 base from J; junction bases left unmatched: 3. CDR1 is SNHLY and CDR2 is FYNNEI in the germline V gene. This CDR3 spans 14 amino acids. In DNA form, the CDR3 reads TGTGCCAGCCGAGGGACAGGGAACACCGGGGAGCTGTTTTTT. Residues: CASRGTGNTGELFF.

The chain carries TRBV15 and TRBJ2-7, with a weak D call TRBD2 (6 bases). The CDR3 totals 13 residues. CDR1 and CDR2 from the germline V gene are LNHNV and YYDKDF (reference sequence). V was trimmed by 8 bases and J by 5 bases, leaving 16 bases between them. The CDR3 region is CATRSRGSNEQYF. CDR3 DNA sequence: TGTGCCACCCGGAGCCGGGGGAGCAACGAGCAGTACTTC.

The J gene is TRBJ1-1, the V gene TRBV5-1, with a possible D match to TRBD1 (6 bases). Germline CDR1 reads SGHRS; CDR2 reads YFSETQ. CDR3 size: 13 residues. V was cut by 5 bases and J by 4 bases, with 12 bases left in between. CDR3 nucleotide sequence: TGCGCCAGCAGAGTTACAGGGACCACTGAAGCTTTCTTT. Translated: CASRVTGTTEAFF.

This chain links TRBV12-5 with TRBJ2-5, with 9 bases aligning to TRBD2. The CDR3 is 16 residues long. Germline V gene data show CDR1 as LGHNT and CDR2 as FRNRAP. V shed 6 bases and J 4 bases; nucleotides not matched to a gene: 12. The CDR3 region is CASGPSESGGRETQYF. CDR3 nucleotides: TGTGCTAGTGGCCCAAGTGAGAGCGGGGGGAGAGAGACCCAGTACTTC.

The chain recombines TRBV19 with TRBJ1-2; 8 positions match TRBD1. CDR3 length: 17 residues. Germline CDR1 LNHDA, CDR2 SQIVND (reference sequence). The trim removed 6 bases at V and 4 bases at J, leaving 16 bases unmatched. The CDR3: CASRAQDRVGEGYGYTF. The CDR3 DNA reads TGTGCCAGTAGGGCCCAGGACAGGGTAGGGGAAGGCTATGGCTACACCTTC.

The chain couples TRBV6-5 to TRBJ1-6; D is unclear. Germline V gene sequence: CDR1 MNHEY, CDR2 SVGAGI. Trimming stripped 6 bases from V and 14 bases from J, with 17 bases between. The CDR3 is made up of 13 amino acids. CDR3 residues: CASREDGLKSLHF. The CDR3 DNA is TGTGCCAGCAGGGAGGACGGGTTGAAGTCCCTCCACTTT.

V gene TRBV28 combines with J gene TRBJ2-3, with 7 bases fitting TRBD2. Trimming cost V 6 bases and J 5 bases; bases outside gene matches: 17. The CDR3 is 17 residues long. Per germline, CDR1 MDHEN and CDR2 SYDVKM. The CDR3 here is CASRPPGSGKGQDTQYF. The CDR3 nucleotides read TGTGCCAGCAGGCCACCAGGGAGCGGGAAGGGGCAAGATACGCAGTATTTT.

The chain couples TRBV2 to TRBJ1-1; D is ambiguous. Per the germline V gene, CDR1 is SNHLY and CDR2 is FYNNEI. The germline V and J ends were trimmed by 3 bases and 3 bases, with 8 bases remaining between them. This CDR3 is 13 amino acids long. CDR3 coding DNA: TGTGCCAGCAGTGAGACGAGGTACACTGAAGCTTTCTTT. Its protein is CASSETRYTEAFF.

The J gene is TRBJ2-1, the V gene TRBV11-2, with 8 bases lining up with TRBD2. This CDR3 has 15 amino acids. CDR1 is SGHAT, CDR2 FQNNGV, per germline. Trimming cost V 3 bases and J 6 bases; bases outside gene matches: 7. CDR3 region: CASSLFGRGANEQFF. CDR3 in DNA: TGTGCCAGCAGCTTGTTCGGGAGGGGTGCCAATGAGCAGTTCTTC. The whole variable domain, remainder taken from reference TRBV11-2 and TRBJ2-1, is EAGVAQSPRYKIIEKRQSVAFWCNPISGHATLYWYQQILGQGPKLLIQFQNNGVVDDSQLPKDRFSAERLKGVDSTLKIQPAKLEDSAVYLCASSLFGRGANEQFFGPGTRLTVL.